The 25 T cell receptor beta chains reported below all come from one sample, sequenced in a study of cytomegalovirus exposure and HLA in healthy donors. Vbeta (60) and Jbeta (13) primers were used in the PCR. Libraries were prepared by immunoSEQ multiplex PCR; TCRdb keeps only in-frame clonotypes and omits some of them. The table shows 130,000 or so clones, with just under 80% occurring only once. The specimen was PBMCs. The receptors stem from a young man in good health and CMV-seronegative.

The chain employs TRBV5-6 and TRBJ1-4; 7 bases map to TRBD1. This CDR3 comprises 14 residues. The germline gives CDR1 SGHDT, CDR2 YYEEEE. Germline trimming cut 2 bases from V and 10 bases from J; bases unmatched to any gene: 8. The CDR3 DNA is TGTGCCAGCAGCTTCCAGGTGCAGGGGGGAAAACTGTTTTTT. Its translation: CASSFQVQGGKLFF.

The chain carries TRBV19 and TRBJ2-1; weak D call: TRBD1 (5 bases). The CDR3 covers 15 residues. Trimming cost V 5 bases and J 10 bases, with 21 bases left between them. CDR1 and CDR2 (germline): LNHDA, SQIVND (reference sequence). CDR3 residues: CASSPSWLGLGEQFF. The CDR3 DNA reads as TGTGCCAGTAGTCCTAGTTGGCTGGGGCTGGGAGAGCAGTTCTTC.

This chain joins TRBV29-1 and TRBJ2-7; 9 bases align to TRBD1. This CDR3 comprises 11 residues. V trimming: 6 bases; J trimming: 9 bases; junction bases outside the gene matches: 6. Looked up from germline, CDR1 is SQVTM and CDR2 is ANQGSEA. The CDR3 spells CSVGTGLVQYF. Here the CDR3 DNA reads TGCAGCGTGGGGACAGGGTTGGTGCAGTACTTC.

This clone appeared once. V gene TRBV5-1 combines with J gene TRBJ1-5, with 8 bases lining up with TRBD1. The junction had 3 bases not matched to a gene; V was cut back by 1 base and J by 3 bases. CDR3 length: 15 residues. Per the germline V gene, CDR1 is SGHRS and CDR2 is YFSETQ. CDR3 nucleotide sequence: TGCGCCAGCAGCTTGTCAGGGGGCAACAATCAGCCCCAGCATTTT. Its translation is CASSLSGGNNQPQHF.

V and J are TRBV7-2 and TRBJ1-5, with TRBD1 identical over 9 bases. The J segment lost 2 bases and the V segment lost 5 bases, leaving 4 bases of the junction unmatched. The germline V gene encodes CDR1 SGHTA and CDR2 FQGNSA. CDR3 size: 15 residues. The CDR3 protein is CASSTRTGGNQPQHF. CDR3 bases: TGTGCCAGCAGCACCCGGACAGGGGGCAATCAGCCCCAGCATTTT.

The chain recombines TRBV7-3 with TRBJ1-1; D gene ambiguous. V was shortened by 1 base and J by 6 bases, with 9 bases between the two germline ends. The CDR3 spans 13 residues. The germline gives CDR1 SGHTA, CDR2 FQGTGA. In DNA, the CDR3 is TGTGCCAGCAGCTTAAGTGGGGAGGCTGAAGCTTTCTTT. It translates to CASSLSGEAEAFF. Filled out from reference TRBV7-3 and TRBJ1-1, the complete variable domain reads GAGVSQTPSNKVTEKGKYVELRCDPISGHTALYWYRQSLGQGPEFLIYFQGTGAADDSGLPNDRFFAVRPEGSVSTLKIQRTERGDSAVYLCASSLSGEAEAFFGQGTRLTVV.

This chain joins TRBV6-5 and TRBJ2-7, with TRBD2 as a possible D gene (6 bases). Trimming took off 3 bases at V and 3 bases at J, with 12 bases between the two ends. Germline lookup yields CDR1 MNHEY and CDR2 SVGAGI. The CDR3 runs to 14 residues. CDR3: CASSYRPGVYEQYF. The CDR3 nucleotides are TGTGCCAGCAGTTATAGGCCGGGAGTCTACGAGCAGTACTTC.

As DNA, the CDR3 is TGTGCCAGCACCTTTGCGGCGAACACTGAAGCTTTCTTT. The encoded protein is CASTFAANTEAFF. V usage is TRBV6-1 and J usage is TRBJ1-1; no definite D call. CDR1 and CDR2 from the germline V gene are MNHNS and SASEGT. Trimming took 7 bases from V and 1 from J, leaving 10 bases between them. This CDR3 contains 13 residues.

The chain employs TRBV10-1 and TRBJ2-2; 9 bases map to TRBD2. CDR3 length: 18 amino acids. Germline V CDR1 and CDR2: WNHNN, SYGVQD (reference sequence). V lost 5 bases and J lost 4; bases outside the gene matches: 14. This chain's CDR3 is CASSSGGGALARTGELFF. The CDR3 DNA reads TGCGCCAGCAGTTCTGGCGGGGGGGCCCTGGCTCGCACCGGGGAGCTGTTTTTT.

The rearrangement joins TRBV5-6 to TRBJ2-2, with 7 bases aligning to TRBD1. The CDR3 contains 19 residues. The J segment lost 3 bases and the V segment lost 0 bases, leaving 14 bases of the junction unmatched. Germline V lookup: CDR1 SGHDT, CDR2 YYEEEE. The CDR3 nucleotides read TGTGCCAGCAGCTTGGCCTTTACAGGGGCTGGGTATGACACCGGGGAGCTGTTTTTT. Protein: CASSLAFTGAGYDTGELFF. Combining the CDR3 with reference TRBV5-6 and TRBJ2-2 gives the whole variable domain DAGVTQSPTHLIKTRGQQVTLRCSPKSGHDTVSWYQQALGQGPQFIFQYYEEEERQRGNFPDRFSGHQFPNYSSELNVNALLLGDSALYLCASSLAFTGAGYDTGELFFGEGSRLTVL.

This clone has more than one count but fewer than ten. The rearrangement links TRBV4-2 to TRBJ2-4; D may be TRBD1 (5 bases). CDR3 length: 15 residues. Per the germline V gene, CDR1 is LGHNA and CDR2 is YNFKEQ. V was trimmed by 1 base and J by 12 bases, leaving 19 bases between them. In DNA, the CDR3 is TGTGCCAGCAGCCAAGGGGGCGCGGATCGATCACGTCAGTACTTC. Its protein is CASSQGGADRSRQYF.

The chain recombines TRBV5-5 with TRBJ1-2, with 7 bases that match TRBD1. Germline-derived CDR1 and CDR2 are SGHKS and YYEKEE (reference sequence). The CDR3 totals 14 residues. The ends lost 4 bases at V and 2 bases at J; junction bases unmatched: 5. DNA of the CDR3: TGTGCCAGCAGCGTCTCGACAGGGAACTATGGCTACACCTTC. This codes for CASSVSTGNYGYTF.

This chain uses TRBV25-1 with TRBJ2-3; 8 nucleotides agree with TRBD1. The V gene's germline CDR1 is MGHDK and CDR2 SYGVNS. This CDR3 region has 13 residues. Trimming removed 4 bases from V and 4 bases from J; junction bases left unmatched: 1. CDR3 nucleotide sequence: TGTGCCAGCAGTGGACAGGGGCCAGATACGCAGTATTTT. Translation gives CASSGQGPDTQYF.

The chain uses TRBV5-1 and TRBJ2-2; the match to TRBD2 covers 16 bases. Germline V CDR1 and CDR2: SGHRS, YFSETQ. Trimming took 4 bases from V and 4 from J; bases not matched to a gene: 7. This CDR3 contains 18 residues. Written as DNA, the CDR3 is TGCGCCAGCAGCACCCGGGGACTAGCGGGAGGGGGCACCGGGGAGCTGTTTTTT. Translated: CASSTRGLAGGGTGELFF. The whole variable domain, filled in from reference TRBV5-1 and TRBJ2-2, reads KAGVTQTPRYLIKTRGQQVTLSCSPISGHRSVSWYQQTPGQGLQFLFEYFSETQRNKGNFPGRFSGRQFSNSRSEMNVSTLELGDSALYLCASSTRGLAGGGTGELFFGEGSRLTVL.

V usage is TRBV5-4 and J usage is TRBJ1-1; D is possibly TRBD1 (5 bases). V lost 0 bases and J lost 3, with 9 bases in between. The CDR3 contains 14 residues. Germline V gene data show CDR1 as SGHNT and CDR2 as YYREEE (reference sequence). The CDR3 DNA is TGTGCCAGCAGCTTGGCCGGGGGAGACACTGAAGCTTTCTTT. Translating gives CASSLAGGDTEAFF.

This chain connects TRBV5-1 to TRBJ2-7, with a possible D match to TRBD1 (6 bases). CDR3 length equals 18 residues. Germline CDR1 SGHRS, CDR2 YFSETQ. V gave up 4 bases and J gave up 0 bases, with 23 bases separating them. CDR3 sequence reads: CASSRQPGLNRDSYEQYF. Written as DNA, the CDR3 is TGCGCCAGCAGCAGACAACCTGGTCTAAACAGGGACTCCTACGAGCAGTACTTC.

The chain employs TRBV7-2 and TRBJ2-5; the match to TRBD1 covers 8 bases. The CDR3 consists of 13 residues. Germline lookup yields CDR1 SGHTA and CDR2 FQGNSA. Trimming removed 8 bases from V and 5 bases from J; junction bases left unmatched: 7. The CDR3 loop is CASCRGPGETQYF. As DNA, the CDR3 is TGTGCCAGCTGCAGGGGGCCGGGGGAGACCCAGTACTTC. The full variable domain, in which reference TRBV7-2 and TRBJ2-5 provide the parts outside the CDR3, is GAGVSQSPSNKVTEKGKDVELRCDPISGHTALYWYRQSLGQGLEFLIYFQGNSAPDKSGLPSDRFSAERTGGSVSTLTIQRTQQEDSAVYLCASCRGPGETQYFGPGTRLLVL.

The rearrangement joins TRBV4-3 to TRBJ1-1, with D possibly being TRBD1 (6 bases). Trimming removed 1 base at V and 2 bases at J, with 11 bases between. The CDR3 is 15 amino acids. CDR1 is LGHNA, CDR2 YSLEER, per germline. CDR3 DNA: TGCGCCAGCAGCCAAGCAGGGGCCCCAAACACTGAAGCTTTCTTT. As protein: CASSQAGAPNTEAFF.

This clone was detected only a few times. The CDR3 loop is CASRREAGLPGTQYF. CDR3 coding DNA: TGTGCCAGCAGACGGGAGGCAGGGCTGCCTGGGACCCAGTACTTC. This sequence joins TRBV7-9 and TRBJ2-5; 7 nucleotides match TRBD2. The CDR3 consists of 15 residues. Germline assignment: CDR1 SEHNR and CDR2 FQNEAQ (reference sequence). Unmatched junction bases numbered 14, after V lost 6 bases and J lost 7 bases.

DNA for the CDR3: TGTGCCAGCAGCCACGGCAGGTCCTACGAGCAGTACTTC. This encodes CASSHGRSYEQYF. The J gene is TRBJ2-7, the V gene TRBV13; no clear D. Trimming removed 5 bases at V and 1 base at J, with 9 bases between. This CDR3 has 13 amino acids. From germline, CDR1 is PRHDT and CDR2 FYEKMQ (reference sequence).

This sequence joins TRBV5-6 and TRBJ2-5, with D unclear. The CDR3 sequence is 12 residues long. Germline CDR1 is SGHDT and CDR2 is YYEEEE. V was clipped by 3 bases and J by 4 bases, with 7 bases between them. The CDR3 coding sequence is TGTGCCAGCAGCTACGCGGTAGAGACCCAGTACTTC. Its translation: CASSYAVETQYF.

The V gene is TRBV27, the J gene TRBJ1-6; D is unclear. Germline loops: CDR1 MNHEY, CDR2 SMNVEV (reference sequence). This CDR3 is built from 15 residues. Trimming removed 5 bases at V and 2 bases at J, with 10 bases between. CDR3 region: CASSASGTYNSPLHF. In DNA, the CDR3 is TGTGCCAGCAGTGCCTCCGGGACCTATAATTCACCCCTCCACTTT.

The CDR3 DNA reads TGTGCCAGCACCCGGACAGGGGCGCTTAACTATGGCTACACCTTC. This sequence encodes CASTRTGALNYGYTF. The rearrangement joins TRBV6-6 to TRBJ1-2; 9 nucleotides align to TRBD1. In germline, CDR1 is MNHNY, CDR2 SVGAGI (reference sequence). This CDR3 contains 15 residues. V was clipped by 7 bases and J by 1 base; unmatched bases: 7.

The genes are TRBV7-2 and TRBJ1-6; possibly TRBD1 for D (5 bases). This CDR3 spans 14 amino acids. Germline CDR1 reads SGHTA; CDR2 reads FQGNSA. V lost 11 bases and J lost 1, with 12 bases in between. The CDR3 here is CASRRGSYNSPLHF. Here the CDR3 DNA reads TGTGCCTCTCGACGGGGGTCCTATAATTCACCCCTCCACTTT.

CDR3: CASSESVEQFF. Written as DNA, the CDR3 is TGTGCCAGCAGTGAATCGGTAGAGCAGTTCTTC. The chain is built from TRBV25-1 and TRBJ2-1; D is unresolved. The CDR3 runs 11 residues. The germline CDR1 and CDR2 sequences are MGHDK and SYGVNS. Trimming removed 1 base at V and 10 bases at J, with 5 bases between.